Described below is a single TCR beta chain sequence and its context. Antigen: not known. The V end was cut by 1 base, the J end by 5 bases, with 20 bases between. The length of the CDR3 is 17 residues. Germline CDR1 MGHRA, CDR2 YSYEKL. This sample is part of a study of read filtering for tumor transcriptome and immune sequencing. Study-wide background: The cohort had around 18 men and under 15 women aged about 45 to 90, mean about 66 years. Per sample, TCR-region reads ranged about 4 to 11 million by IR-seq, about 80 to 1,400 by RNA-seq. Study-wide points: Single-read clonotypes: around 81% of IR-seq clonotypes (about 3.5% of reads), 74.6% of RNA-seq clonotypes (nearly 45% of reads).

From around 0.4 ug of RNA, a library with molecular barcoded alpha/delta and beta/gamma adaptors was made. TCRdb reprocessed the reads via MiXCR and lists one record per CDR3 protein. The sample lists 30,000 to 35,000 distinct CDR3 sequences, about 18% occurring once. Sampling of bone marrow took place during active disease in every patient. This sequence joins TRBV4-1 and TRBJ2-5; no clear D gene. The receptor's source is a donor at least 40 years old with multiple myeloma. The sequenced sample consisted of a population of CD138-negative cells sorted from bone marrow. The CDR3 bases are TGCGCCAGCAGCCAAGTTCTCGGTAGGCAGTGCAGCGAGACCCAGTACTTC. Protein sequence: CASSQVLGRQCSETQYF.